These 16 T cell receptor beta chains came from one sample sequenced in a study of cytomegalovirus exposure and HLA in healthy donors. Amplification used 60 Vbeta primers and 13 Jbeta primers. TCRdb keeps only in-frame clones here, not all; method: immunoSEQ multiplex PCR. The table shows about 160,000 clones, with 60% to 85% occurring only once. The sequenced sample consisted of PBMCs. The receptors originated from a man in his fifties in good health and CMV-seropositive.

The rearrangement links TRBV4-1 to TRBJ2-7, with 10 bases lining up with TRBD1. CDR3 length: 13 residues. V was clipped by 4 bases and J by 6 bases; unmatched bases: 3. CDR1 is MGHRA, CDR2 YSYEKL, per germline. CDR3: CASSPRDRGEQYF. As DNA, the CDR3 is TGCGCCAGCAGCCCCCGGGACAGGGGCGAGCAGTACTTC.

This clone has more than one count but fewer than ten. The chain is built from TRBV5-6 and TRBJ1-1, with a tentative D call TRBD1 (5 bases). This CDR3 is built from 16 residues. Germline-derived CDR1 and CDR2 are SGHDT and YYEEEE. The V and J ends lost 0 bases and 1 base respectively, with 13 bases between them. The CDR3 sequence: CASSLVVRAENTEAFF. The CDR3, as DNA: TGTGCCAGCAGCTTGGTTGTCAGGGCGGAGAACACTGAAGCTTTCTTT.

The V call is TRBV27, the J call TRBJ2-7; D possibly corresponds to TRBD1 (6 bases). CDR1 and CDR2 (germline): MNHEY, SMNVEV (reference sequence). V lost 5 bases and J lost 6, with 26 bases in between. The CDR3 runs 17 residues. CDR3 nucleotide sequence: TGTGCCAGCAGTCTCCCCTCATACCAGGGGATGACTCGCGAGCAGTACTTC. It codes for CASSLPSYQGMTREQYF.

The rearrangement joins TRBV10-3 to TRBJ2-6, with 7 nucleotides matching TRBD1. Germline V gene sequence: CDR1 ENHRY, CDR2 SYGVKD. With 7 bases clipped from V and 12 bases from J, the junction kept 12 bases outside the gene matches. The length of the CDR3 is 14 residues. CDR3 in DNA: TGTGCCATCACTCGACAGGGTTTCACATCCGTCCTGACTTTC. Residues: CAITRQGFTSVLTF.

The chain has TRBV5-1 and TRBJ1-2, with D perhaps TRBD1 (5 bases). This CDR3 spans 14 amino acids. CDR1 is SGHRS, CDR2 YFSETQ, per germline. With 4 bases removed from V and 4 bases from J, the gap between germline ends came to 14 bases. The CDR3 region has the DNA TGCGCCAGCAGCCCGGACCCGGGGGGCTATGGCTACACCTTC. Protein product: CASSPDPGGYGYTF.

V gene TRBV7-6 combines with J gene TRBJ2-1; 11 nucleotides align to TRBD2. Germline V gives CDR1 SGHVS, CDR2 FNYEAQ. The CDR3 has 16 amino acids. V shed 5 bases, J shed 1 base, and the junction held 4 bases outside the gene matches. The CDR3 loop reads CASSPLAGGSYNEQFF. The CDR3 nucleotides read TGTGCCAGCAGCCCCTTAGCGGGGGGGTCCTACAATGAGCAGTTCTTC.

This clone came up a few times. The gene calls are TRBV4-3 and TRBJ1-2, with D perhaps TRBD1 (5 bases). Trimming removed 0 bases at V and 1 base at J, with 12 bases between. CDR1 LGHNA and CDR2 YSLEER come from the germline V gene. The CDR3 runs to 16 residues. CDR3 sequence: CASSQDRDSDNYGYTF. The DNA of the CDR3 is TGCGCCAGCAGCCAAGATCGGGACTCCGATAACTATGGCTACACCTTC.

This chain connects TRBV28 to TRBJ1-2; TRBD1 aligns across 10 bases. Germline V gene sequence: CDR1 MDHEN, CDR2 SYDVKM. The CDR3 covers 15 residues. Trimming cost V 3 bases and J 8 bases; bases outside gene matches: 9. The CDR3 is CASSLPGQGGGGYTF. The CDR3 DNA sequence: TGTGCCAGCAGTTTGCCCGGACAGGGGGGTGGAGGCTACACCTTC.

This clone showed up just once. The junction shows a germline mismatch at one end, possibly a read error. The chain recombines TRBV7-7 with TRBJ2-3; the D gene is possibly TRBD1 (6 bases). The germline gives CDR1 SSHAT, CDR2 FNYEAQ (reference sequence). The CDR3 length is 13 residues. The CDR3 sequence: CASSTGQTDTQYF. DNA of the CDR3: TGTGCTAGCAGCACCGGACAGACAGATACGCAGTATTTT.

V is TRBV2 and J is TRBJ2-1, with 10 nucleotides matching TRBD2. Germline V gene sequence: CDR1 SNHLY, CDR2 FYNNEI. This CDR3 contains 17 residues. The V segment lost 2 bases and the J segment 6 bases; nucleotides outside the gene matches: 10. As DNA, the CDR3 is TGTGCCAGCAGTGAAAGGGTAGCGGGGGGCCCGCGCAATGAGCAGTTCTTC. Its translation: CASSERVAGGPRNEQFF.

The rearrangement uses TRBV25-1 and TRBJ1-5; maybe TRBD1 (5 bases). Trimming removed 1 base from V and 7 bases from J, with 11 bases in between. There are 14 residues in the CDR3. CDR1 MGHDK and CDR2 SYGVNS come from the germline V gene. The CDR3 nucleotides read TGTGCCAGCAGTGAATCAGGGTTGGGCCAGCCCCAGCATTTT. This sequence encodes CASSESGLGQPQHF.

V gene TRBV9 combines with J gene TRBJ2-1; 7 positions agree with TRBD1. CDR1 SGDLS and CDR2 YYNGEE come from the germline V gene. There are 16 residues in the CDR3. Germline trimming cut 4 bases from V and 3 bases from J; bases unmatched to any gene: 10. CDR3 sequence reads: CASSPRLGTDYNEQFF. The DNA for the CDR3 is TGTGCCAGCAGCCCTCGCCTCGGGACAGACTACAATGAGCAGTTCTTC.

This clone has just a few counts. The rearrangement uses TRBV2 and TRBJ1-6; D perhaps matches TRBD1 (5 bases). The germline CDR1 and CDR2 sequences are SNHLY and FYNNEI. V shed 6 bases and J shed 4 bases, with 10 bases lying between them. The CDR3 runs 14 residues. The CDR3 DNA reads TGTGCCAGCAGGGGGACTGAGTATAATTCACCCCTCCACTTT. Encoded protein: CASRGTEYNSPLHF.

J is TRBJ1-1 and V is TRBV15; the D gene is possibly TRBD1 (6 bases). Trimming stripped 0 bases from V and 1 base from J, with 9 bases between. The CDR3 loop spans 15 amino acids. CDR1 and CDR2 (germline): LNHNV, YYDKDF (reference sequence). CDR3 sequence (DNA): TGTGCCACCAGCAGAGAGGGGGCCGGGAACACTGAAGCTTTCTTT. Encoded protein: CATSREGAGNTEAFF.

This chain joins TRBV4-3 and TRBJ1-2; D unclear. V lost 4 bases and J lost 7, with 13 bases in between. Germline V lookup: CDR1 LGHNA, CDR2 YSLEER. CDR3 length: 13 residues. The CDR3 DNA follows: TGCGCCAGCAGCCTCACGGAGGGAATTGGCTACACCTTC. Translated: CASSLTEGIGYTF.

The rearrangement uses TRBV10-1 and TRBJ2-3; a weak D match, TRBD2 (5 bases). This CDR3 spans 15 amino acids. Germline-derived CDR1 and CDR2 are WNHNN and SYGVQD (reference sequence). V dropped 2 bases and J dropped 2 bases, with 11 bases sitting between them. The CDR3 here is CASSEKRTPTDTQYF. As DNA, the CDR3 is TGCGCCAGCAGTGAGAAGCGGACTCCCACAGATACGCAGTATTTT.